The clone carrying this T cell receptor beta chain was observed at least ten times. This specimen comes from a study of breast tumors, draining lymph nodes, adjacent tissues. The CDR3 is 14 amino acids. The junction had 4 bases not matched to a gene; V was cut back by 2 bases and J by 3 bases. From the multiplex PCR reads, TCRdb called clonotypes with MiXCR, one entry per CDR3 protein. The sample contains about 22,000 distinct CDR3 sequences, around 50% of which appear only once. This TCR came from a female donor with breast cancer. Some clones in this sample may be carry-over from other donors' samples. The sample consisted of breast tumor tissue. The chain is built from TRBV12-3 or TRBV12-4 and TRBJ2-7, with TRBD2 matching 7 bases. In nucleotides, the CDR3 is TGTGCCAGCAGTTTACGGTGGGGGGGCTACGAGCAGTACTTC. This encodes CASSLRWGGYEQYF.